Below are 10 T cell receptor beta chains sequenced from a single sample in a study of post-analysis software for immune sequencing data. Findings and limits, study-wide: A handful of TRBV segments were significantly more frequent in patients than in controls. TRBV5-6, TRBV5-1 and TRBV20-1 were among these segments.

No antigen has been assigned to these receptors. Unique molecular identifiers had been added to the TCR beta cDNA libraries. TCRdb used MiXCR to reprocess the PCR reads, holding one entry per CDR3 protein. Here the sample spans roughly 540,000 distinct CDR3 sequences, roughly 34% being singletons. The sequenced material came from blood. Receptors were obtained from a girl under 18 with multiple sclerosis.

V gene TRBV3-1 combines with J gene TRBJ1-1; D is perhaps TRBD1 (6 bases). This CDR3 spans 16 amino acids. The germline CDR1 and CDR2 sequences are LGHDT and YNNKEL (reference sequence). V was shortened by 4 bases and J by 0 bases, with 15 bases between the two germline ends. The DNA of the CDR3 is TGTGCCAGCAGCCCCCGGACAGCGCTCATGAACACTGAAGCTTTCTTT. Amino acid sequence: CASSPRTALMNTEAFF.

In its sample, this clonotype was seen a few times. The CDR3 loop reads CASSPKSTFTQYF. Here the CDR3 DNA reads TGCGCCAGCAGCCCGAAGTCAACCTTTACGCAGTATTTT. The rearrangement joins TRBV4-1 to TRBJ2-3; D remains unclear. The CDR3 runs to 13 residues. V lost 4 bases, J lost 8 bases, and 13 bases lay in between. Germline V lookup: CDR1 MGHRA, CDR2 YSYEKL.

This clonotype was observed a few times. The chain carries TRBV6-1 and TRBJ2-1, with D perhaps TRBD2 (6 bases). Germline CDR1 is MNHNS and CDR2 is SASEGT. The CDR3 totals 13 residues. Trimming removed 10 bases from V and 6 bases from J, with 16 bases in between. The CDR3 DNA follows: TGTGCCACCCAGACCGGGAGTAGCAATGAGCAGTTCTTC. Translated, it gives CATQTGSSNEQFF.

The chain uses TRBV18 and TRBJ2-7; D is tentatively TRBD1 or TRBD2 (5 bases each). V was clipped by 5 bases and J by 6 bases, with 14 bases between them. The CDR3 extends over 13 amino acids. Germline loops: CDR1 KGHSH, CDR2 LQKENI. The CDR3 loop reads CASSTTLGGEQYF. CDR3 coding DNA: TGTGCCAGCTCAACGACTCTTGGGGGCGAGCAGTACTTC.

This clonotype was seen a handful of times. The chain carries TRBV12-3 or TRBV12-4 and TRBJ1-5; TRBD1 matches 8 bases. The V segment lost 6 bases and the J segment 4 bases; nucleotides outside the gene matches: 11. The CDR3 is 16 amino acids. DNA of the CDR3: TGTGCCAGCAGATCTGAGACAGGGGAACTAAATCAGCCCCAGCATTTT. The encoded protein is CASRSETGELNQPQHF.

This clonotype was recorded at least ten times. CDR3 in DNA: TGTGCCAGCAGCGGACAGGGTGTTAGCTACGAGCAGTACTTC. As protein: CASSGQGVSYEQYF. The genes are TRBV12-3 or TRBV12-4 and TRBJ2-7, with TRBD1 identical over 8 bases. The J segment lost 3 bases and the V segment lost 6 bases, leaving 7 bases of the junction unmatched. This CDR3 has 14 amino acids.

This clonotype appeared a few times. The rearrangement joins TRBV24-1 to TRBJ2-5; the D call may be TRBD1 or TRBD2 (6 bases each). The germline V and J ends were trimmed by 9 bases and 5 bases, with 18 bases remaining between them. The CDR3 is 14 amino acids. Germline CDR1 and CDR2: KGHDR and SFDVKD. The DNA for the CDR3 is TGTGCCACCCAAGAACCGGGGGCTGGGGAGACCCAGTACTTC. Its translation: CATQEPGAGETQYF.

This clonotype was detected once. The CDR3 sequence: CASSPLLGDTEAFF. The CDR3 DNA is TGTGCCAGCAGCCCTCTGCTGGGGGACACTGAAGCTTTCTTT. The V and J genes are TRBV7-9 and TRBJ1-1, with TRBD1 as a possible D gene (5 bases). V was trimmed by 5 bases and J by 3 bases, leaving 13 bases between them. CDR1 is SEHNR and CDR2 is FQNEAQ in the germline V gene (reference sequence). The CDR3 totals 14 residues.

The chain combines TRBV4-1 with TRBJ1-4, with TRBD1 identical over 8 bases. CDR3 length: 15 amino acids. The germline CDR1 and CDR2 sequences are MGHRA and YSYEKL. V shed 1 base, J shed 8 bases, and the junction held 6 bases outside the gene matches. The CDR3 DNA follows: TGCGCCAGCAGCCAAGCACAGGGGGGGATGGAAAAACTGTTTTTT. Amino acids: CASSQAQGGMEKLFF.

The CDR3 nucleotides are TGTGCCAGCAGTGGTACTAATCCGGTAGAGACCCAGTACTTC. The encoded protein is CASSGTNPVETQYF. The chain links TRBV7-9 to TRBJ2-5; D is ambiguous. The germline gives CDR1 SEHNR, CDR2 FQNEAQ (reference sequence). CDR3 length: 14 residues. V lost 6 bases and J lost 4, with 15 bases in between.